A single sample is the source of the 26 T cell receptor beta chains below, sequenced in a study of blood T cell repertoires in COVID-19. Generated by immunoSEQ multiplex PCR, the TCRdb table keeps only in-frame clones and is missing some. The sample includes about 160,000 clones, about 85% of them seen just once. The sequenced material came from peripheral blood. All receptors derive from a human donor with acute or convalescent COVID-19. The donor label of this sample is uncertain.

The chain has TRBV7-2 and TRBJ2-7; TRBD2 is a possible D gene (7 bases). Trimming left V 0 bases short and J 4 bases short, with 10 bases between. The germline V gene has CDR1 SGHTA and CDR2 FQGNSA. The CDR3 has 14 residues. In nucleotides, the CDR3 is TGTGCCAGCAGCTTAGCGGGGGGGCTGTACGAGCAGTACTTC. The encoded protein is CASSLAGGLYEQYF.

CDR3 DNA sequence: TGTGCCAGCAGTCATCGACTAGCGGGGGAACGGTATTTT. It yields the protein CASSHRLAGERYF. The chain uses TRBV12-3 or TRBV12-4 and TRBJ2-3; 12 bases are a match to TRBD2. With V trimmed by 5 bases and J by 14 bases, 8 bases remained unmatched. This CDR3 region has 13 residues.

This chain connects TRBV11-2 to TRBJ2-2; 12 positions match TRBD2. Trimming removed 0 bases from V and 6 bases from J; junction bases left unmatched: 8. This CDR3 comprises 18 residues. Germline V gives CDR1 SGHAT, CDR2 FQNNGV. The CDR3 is CASSLEAPSGGAAGELFF. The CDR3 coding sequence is TGTGCCAGCAGCTTAGAGGCCCCTAGCGGGGGGGCCGCCGGGGAGCTGTTTTTT.

This CDR3 reads CASRPGTGDTGELFF. CDR3 DNA: TGTGCCAGCAGACCTGGGACAGGGGACACCGGGGAGCTGTTTTTT. The chain employs TRBV7-6 and TRBJ2-2; 10 nucleotides agree with TRBD1. V shed 6 bases and J 3 bases; nucleotides not matched to a gene: 4. Germline CDR1 reads SGHVS; CDR2 reads FNYEAQ. The CDR3 sequence is 15 residues long. Complete variable domain (other parts from reference TRBV7-6 and TRBJ2-2): GAGVSQSPRYKVTKRGQDVALRCDPISGHVSLYWYRQALGQGPEFLTYFNYEAQQDKSGLPNDRFSAERPEGSISTLTIQRTEQRDSAMYRCASRPGTGDTGELFFGEGSRLTVL.

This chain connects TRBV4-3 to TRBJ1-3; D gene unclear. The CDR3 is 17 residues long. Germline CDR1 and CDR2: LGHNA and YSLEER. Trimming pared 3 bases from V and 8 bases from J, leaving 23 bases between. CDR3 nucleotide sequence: TGCGCCAGCAGCCAGGAGGATAGGGTCCTTCCAGGCGACACCATATATTTT. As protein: CASSQEDRVLPGDTIYF.

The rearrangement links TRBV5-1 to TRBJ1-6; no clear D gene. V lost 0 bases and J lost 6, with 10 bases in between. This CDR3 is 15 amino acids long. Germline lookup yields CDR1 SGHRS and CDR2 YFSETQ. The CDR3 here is CASSLGQVGNSPLHF. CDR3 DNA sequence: TGCGCCAGCAGCTTGGGACAAGTGGGTAATTCACCCCTCCACTTT.

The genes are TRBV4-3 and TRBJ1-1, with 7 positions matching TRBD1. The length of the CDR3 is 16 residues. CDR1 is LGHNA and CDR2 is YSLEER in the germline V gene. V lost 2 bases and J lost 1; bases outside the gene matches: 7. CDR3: CASSQFLGTANTEAFF. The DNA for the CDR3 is TGCGCCAGCAGCCAATTCCTCGGGACAGCGAACACTGAAGCTTTCTTT.

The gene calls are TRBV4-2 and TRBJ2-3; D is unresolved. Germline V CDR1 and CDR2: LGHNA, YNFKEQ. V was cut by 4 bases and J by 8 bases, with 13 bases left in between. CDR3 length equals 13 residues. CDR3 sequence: CASSPPERGTQYF. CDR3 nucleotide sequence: TGTGCCAGCAGCCCCCCAGAGCGCGGTACGCAGTATTTT.

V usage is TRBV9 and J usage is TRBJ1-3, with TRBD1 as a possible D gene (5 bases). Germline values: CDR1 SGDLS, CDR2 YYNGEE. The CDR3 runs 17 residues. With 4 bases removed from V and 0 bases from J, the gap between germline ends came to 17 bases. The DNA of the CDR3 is TGTGCCAGCAGCCCAGACGTAGGGGCCATCTCTGGAAACACCATATATTTT. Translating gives CASSPDVGAISGNTIYF.

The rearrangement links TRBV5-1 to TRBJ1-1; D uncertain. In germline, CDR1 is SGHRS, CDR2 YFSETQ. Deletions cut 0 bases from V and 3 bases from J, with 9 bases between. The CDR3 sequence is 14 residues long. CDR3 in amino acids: CASSLAGRDTEAFF. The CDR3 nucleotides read TGCGCCAGCAGCTTGGCCGGGAGGGACACTGAAGCTTTCTTT.

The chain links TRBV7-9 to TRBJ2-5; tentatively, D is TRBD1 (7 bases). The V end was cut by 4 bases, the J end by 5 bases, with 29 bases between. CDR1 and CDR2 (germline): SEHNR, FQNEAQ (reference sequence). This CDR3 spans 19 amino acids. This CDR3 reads CASSSRQGEGGSKGETQYF. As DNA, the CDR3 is TGTGCCAGCAGCTCCCGACAGGGTGAGGGAGGAAGCAAGGGGGAGACCCAGTACTTC. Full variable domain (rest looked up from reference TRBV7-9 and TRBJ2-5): DTGVSQNPRHKITKRGQNVTFRCDPISEHNRLYWYRQTLGQGPEFLTYFQNEAQLEKSRLLSDRFSAERPKGSFSTLEIQRTEQGDSAMYLCASSSRQGEGGSKGETQYFGPGTRLLVL.

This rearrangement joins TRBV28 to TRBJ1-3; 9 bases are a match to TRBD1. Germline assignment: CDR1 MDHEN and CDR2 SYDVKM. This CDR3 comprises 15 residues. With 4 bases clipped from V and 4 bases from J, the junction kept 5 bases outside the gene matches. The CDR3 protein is CASSYRTGAGNTIYF. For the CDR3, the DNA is TGTGCCAGCAGTTACCGGACAGGGGCAGGAAACACCATATATTTT. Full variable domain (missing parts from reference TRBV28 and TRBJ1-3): DVKVTQSSRYLVKRTGEKVFLECVQDMDHENMFWYRQDPGLGLRLIYFSYDVKMKEKGDIPEGYSVSREKKERFSLILESASTNQTSMYLCASSYRTGAGNTIYFGEGSWLTVV.

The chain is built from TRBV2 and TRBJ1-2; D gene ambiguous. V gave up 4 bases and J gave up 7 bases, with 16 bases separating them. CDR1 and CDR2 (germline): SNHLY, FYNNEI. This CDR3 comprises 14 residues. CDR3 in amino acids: CASSVNPLGSGYTF. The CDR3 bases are TGTGCCAGCAGTGTAAATCCCTTGGGGAGTGGCTACACCTTC.

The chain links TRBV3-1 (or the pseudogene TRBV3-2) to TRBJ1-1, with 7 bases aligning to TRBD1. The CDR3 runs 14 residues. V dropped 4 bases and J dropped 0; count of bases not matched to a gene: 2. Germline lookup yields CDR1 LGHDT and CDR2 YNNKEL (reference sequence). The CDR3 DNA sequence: TGTGCCAGCAGCCTGGGACAGTTGAACACTGAAGCTTTCTTT. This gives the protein CASSLGQLNTEAFF.

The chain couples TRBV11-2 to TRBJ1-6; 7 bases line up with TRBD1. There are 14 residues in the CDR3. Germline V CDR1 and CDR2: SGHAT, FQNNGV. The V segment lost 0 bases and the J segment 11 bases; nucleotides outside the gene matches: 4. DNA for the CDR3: TGTGCCAGCAGCTTAGAAGGGACAGCCGCACCCCTCCACTTT. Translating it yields CASSLEGTAAPLHF. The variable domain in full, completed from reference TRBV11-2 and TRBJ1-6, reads EAGVAQSPRYKIIEKRQSVAFWCNPISGHATLYWYQQILGQGPKLLIQFQNNGVVDDSQLPKDRFSAERLKGVDSTLKIQPAKLEDSAVYLCASSLEGTAAPLHFGNGTRLTVT.

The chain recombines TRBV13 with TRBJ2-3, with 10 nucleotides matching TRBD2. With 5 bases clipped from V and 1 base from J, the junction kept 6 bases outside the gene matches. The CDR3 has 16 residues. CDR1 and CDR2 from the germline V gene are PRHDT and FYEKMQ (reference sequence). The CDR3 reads CASSTSSGGGTDTQYF. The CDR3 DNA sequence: TGTGCCAGCAGCACCTCTAGCGGGGGAGGCACAGATACGCAGTATTTT.

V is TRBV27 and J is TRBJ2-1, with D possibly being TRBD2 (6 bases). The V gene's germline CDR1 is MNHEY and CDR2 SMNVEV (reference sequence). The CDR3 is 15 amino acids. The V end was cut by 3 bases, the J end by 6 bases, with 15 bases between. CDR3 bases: TGTGCCAGCAGTTTCACCGGGGAGGTCAGCAATGAGCAGTTCTTC. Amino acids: CASSFTGEVSNEQFF.

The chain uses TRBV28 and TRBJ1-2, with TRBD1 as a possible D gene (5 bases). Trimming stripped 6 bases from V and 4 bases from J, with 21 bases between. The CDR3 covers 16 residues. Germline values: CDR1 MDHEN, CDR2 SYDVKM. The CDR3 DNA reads TGTGCCAGCAGAATCCCCCTTGGGGGGGGGAGCTATGGCTACACCTTC. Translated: CASRIPLGGGSYGYTF.

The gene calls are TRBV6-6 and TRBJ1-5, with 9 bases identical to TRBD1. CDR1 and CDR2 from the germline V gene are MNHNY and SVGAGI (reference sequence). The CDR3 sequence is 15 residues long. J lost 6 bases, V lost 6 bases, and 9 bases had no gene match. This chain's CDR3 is CASSYTGGRSQPQHF. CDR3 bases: TGTGCCAGCAGCTATACAGGGGGCAGGAGTCAGCCCCAGCATTTT.

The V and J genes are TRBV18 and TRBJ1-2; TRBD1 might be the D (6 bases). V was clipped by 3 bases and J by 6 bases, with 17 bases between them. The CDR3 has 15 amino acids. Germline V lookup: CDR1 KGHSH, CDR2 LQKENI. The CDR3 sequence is CASSPYQAQGDGYTF. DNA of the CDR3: TGTGCCAGCTCACCGTACCAGGCACAGGGCGATGGCTACACCTTC.

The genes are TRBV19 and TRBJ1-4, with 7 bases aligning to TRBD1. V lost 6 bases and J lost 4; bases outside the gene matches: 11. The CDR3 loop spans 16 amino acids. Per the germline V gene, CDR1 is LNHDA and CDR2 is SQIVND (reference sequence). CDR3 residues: CASSPGTGDFNEKLFF. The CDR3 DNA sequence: TGTGCCAGTAGCCCTGGCACAGGGGACTTTAATGAAAAACTGTTTTTT. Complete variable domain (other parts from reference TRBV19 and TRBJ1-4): DGGITQSPKYLFRKEGQNVTLSCEQNLNHDAMYWYRQDPGQGLRLIYYSQIVNDFQKGDIAEGYSVSREKKESFPLTVTSAQKNPTAFYLCASSPGTGDFNEKLFFGSGTQLSVL.

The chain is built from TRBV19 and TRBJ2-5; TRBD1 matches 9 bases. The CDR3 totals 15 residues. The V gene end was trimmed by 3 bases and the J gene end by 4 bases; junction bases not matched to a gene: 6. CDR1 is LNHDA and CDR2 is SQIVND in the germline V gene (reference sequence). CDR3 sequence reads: CASSIRTGVGETQYF. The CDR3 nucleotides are TGTGCCAGTAGTATTAGGACAGGGGTAGGAGAGACCCAGTACTTC.

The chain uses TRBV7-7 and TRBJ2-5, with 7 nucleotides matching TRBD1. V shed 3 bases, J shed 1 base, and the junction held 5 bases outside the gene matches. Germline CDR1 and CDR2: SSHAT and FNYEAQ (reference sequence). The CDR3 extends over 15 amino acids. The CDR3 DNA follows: TGTGCCAGCAGCTTGTTGGGACAGCGCCAAGAGACCCAGTACTTC. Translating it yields CASSLLGQRQETQYF.

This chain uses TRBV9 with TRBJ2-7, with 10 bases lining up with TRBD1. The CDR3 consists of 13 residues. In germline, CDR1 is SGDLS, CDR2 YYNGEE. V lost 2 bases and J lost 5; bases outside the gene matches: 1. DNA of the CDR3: TGTGCCAGCAGCGTGACAGGGGGCGACGAGCAGTACTTC. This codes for CASSVTGGDEQYF.

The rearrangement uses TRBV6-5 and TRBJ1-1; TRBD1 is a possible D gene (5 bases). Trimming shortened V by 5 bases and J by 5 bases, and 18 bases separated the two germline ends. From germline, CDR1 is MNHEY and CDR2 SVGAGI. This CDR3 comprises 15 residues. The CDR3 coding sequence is TGTGCCAGCAGTACCTCCCAGGGTAAGGGGACTGAAGCTTTCTTT. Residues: CASSTSQGKGTEAFF.

The CDR3 nucleotides are TGTGCCAGCGGGACAGGCAATCAGCCCCAGCATTTT. It specifies CASGTGNQPQHF. The gene calls are TRBV9 and TRBJ1-5; 7 positions match TRBD1. J lost 2 bases, V lost 7 bases, and 0 bases had no gene match. CDR1 and CDR2 from the germline V gene are SGDLS and YYNGEE. The length of the CDR3 is 12 residues.